This T cell receptor beta chain was found in a study of control samples from healthy donors and cancer patients. Profiling relied on immunoSEQ multiplex PCR, and the TCRdb table lists in-frame clones only, not all of them. The data contain approximately 140,000 clones, 85% to 95% of them singletons. This CDR3 has 13 residues. With 0 bases removed from V and 4 bases from J, the gap between germline ends came to 5 bases. Germline V gives CDR1 SGDLS, CDR2 YYNGEE. Sequencing used blood. This clonotype originated in a man aged 35 to 55 in good health. This chain uses TRBV9 with TRBJ2-1; D not resolved. The CDR3 spells CASSVVDYNEQFF. Here the CDR3 DNA reads TGTGCCAGCAGCGTAGTAGATTACAATGAGCAGTTCTTC.